This T cell receptor beta chain was identified in a study of graft-versus-host responses after intestinal transplantation. The repertoire was sequenced with immunoSEQ multiplex PCR; TCRdb's copy has only in-frame clones and lacks some. In the table there are roughly 960 clones, approximately 49% of which are singletons. Study results and limitations: Recipient marrow held GvH clones, some first seen in ileum or blood.

Plating of about 200,000 CFSE-labeled responder cells was done together with about 200,000 irradiated, violet-dye-labeled stimulator cells. This clone appeared a few times. This CDR3 has 11 amino acids. CDR1 SGHTA and CDR2 FQGTGA come from the germline V gene. The V end lost 5 bases, the J end lost 3 bases, and 5 bases lay between the germline ends. The rearrangement uses TRBV7-3 and TRBJ2-7; no definite D call. Sequencing was performed on alloreactive CD8+ T cells from a mixed lymphocyte reaction culture, taken before transplantation. Specified subset: CFSE-low proliferating T cells sorted from approximately six-day pre-transplant mixed lymphocyte reaction (GvH or HvG direction). This sequence originates from a human patient who was an organ donor for intestinal transplantation. The CDR3 nucleotides are TGTGCCAGCAGCAAGAACTACGAGCAGTACTTC. Translating gives CASSKNYEQYF. Full variable domain (rest looked up from reference TRBV7-3 and TRBJ2-7): GAGVSQTPSNKVTEKGKYVELRCDPISGHTALYWYRQSLGQGPEFLIYFQGTGAADDSGLPNDRFFAVRPEGSVSTLKIQRTERGDSAVYLCASSKNYEQYFGPGTRLTVT.